This T cell receptor beta chain was found in a study of blood T cell repertoires in COVID-19. The overall study: The United States, Italy and Spain provided the acute and convalescent COVID-19 samples.

Using immunoSEQ multiplex PCR, the repertoire was profiled, and TCRdb retains in-frame clones only, with some absent. The data hold 200,000 to 300,000 clones, with approximately 86% observed a single time. Looked up from germline, CDR1 is LGHNA and CDR2 is YNFKEQ. V was shortened by 1 base and J by 0 bases, with 12 bases between the two germline ends. The CDR3 loop spans 16 amino acids. The sequenced sample was peripheral blood. This chain connects TRBV4-2 to TRBJ1-2; D is unresolved. The receptor was derived from a woman aged 55-69 years with COVID-19, enrolled during active disease. The CDR3 loop reads CASSQVLATTNYGYTF. The CDR3 DNA is TGTGCCAGCAGCCAAGTTTTGGCCACCACTAACTATGGCTACACCTTC.